Shown below are 8 T cell receptor beta chains from a single sample sequenced in a study of control samples from healthy donors and cancer patients. The table came from immunoSEQ multiplex PCR; TCRdb's copy has only in-frame clones and leaves some out. The sample contains over 150,000 clones, around 90% of which appear only once. Specimen: blood. These receptors were taken from a woman aged 50 to 60 in good health.

This chain joins TRBV25-1 and TRBJ1-6, with D tentatively TRBD1 (6 bases). V was cut by 2 bases and J by 7 bases, with 12 bases left in between. Germline V gene sequence: CDR1 MGHDK, CDR2 SYGVNS. The CDR3 has 15 residues. Written as DNA, the CDR3 is TGTGCCAGCAGTGAAAGTAACAGGGTAAATTCACCCCTCCACTTT. This translates into CASSESNRVNSPLHF.

The rearrangement joins TRBV5-1 to TRBJ1-1; D gene uncertain. Germline V CDR1 and CDR2: SGHRS, YFSETQ. V gave up 4 bases and J gave up 0 bases, with 16 bases separating them. This CDR3 has 16 residues. The CDR3 loop reads CASSRSQARMNTEAFF. The CDR3 DNA is TGCGCCAGCAGCCGTAGTCAAGCACGGATGAACACTGAAGCTTTCTTT.

This clone has just one count. The chain has TRBV5-1 and TRBJ1-1; a weak D match, TRBD1 (6 bases). V was shortened by 2 bases and J by 4 bases, with 12 bases between the two germline ends. Per the germline V gene, CDR1 is SGHRS and CDR2 is YFSETQ. This CDR3 contains 14 residues. CDR3: CASSFTGLGTEAFF. The CDR3 DNA is TGCGCCAGCAGCTTTACAGGGTTGGGCACTGAAGCTTTCTTT.

The chain joins TRBV11-2 to TRBJ1-1; weak D call: TRBD1 (6 bases). V lost 6 bases and J 0 bases, leaving 20 bases between the germline ends. Germline lookup yields CDR1 SGHAT and CDR2 FQNNGV. This CDR3 is built from 17 residues. This chain's CDR3 is CASSYRELGVMNTEAFF. Written as DNA, the CDR3 is TGTGCCAGCAGTTACAGGGAACTGGGGGTGATGAACACTGAAGCTTTCTTT.

V gene TRBV24-1 combines with J gene TRBJ1-2; D not resolved. The germline gives CDR1 KGHDR, CDR2 SFDVKD. V was shortened by 4 bases and J by 8 bases, with 7 bases between the two germline ends. CDR3 length: 11 amino acids. For the CDR3, the DNA is TGTGCCACCAGTGACCTCTGGGGCTACACCTTC. This encodes CATSDLWGYTF.

This rearrangement joins TRBV19 to TRBJ2-6; D call uncertain. CDR3 length: 17 residues. Germline V gene sequence: CDR1 LNHDA, CDR2 SQIVND (reference sequence). Trimming pared 7 bases from V and 0 bases from J, leaving 16 bases between. The CDR3 coding sequence is TGTGCCAGTACCCTACTGAGAGCTACCTCTGGGGCCAACGTCCTGACTTTC. Encoded protein: CASTLLRATSGANVLTF.

The rearrangement uses TRBV7-8 and TRBJ2-7, with no clear D. Trimming shortened V by 6 bases and J by 4 bases, and 7 bases separated the two germline ends. There are 11 residues in the CDR3. Germline V lookup: CDR1 SGHVS, CDR2 FQNEAQ. The CDR3 DNA sequence: TGTGCCAGCAGGGAGAGTTACGAGCAGTACTTC. This codes for CASRESYEQYF.

The CDR3 loop reads CASSLDIAGGPRSGELFF. CDR3 coding DNA: TGTGCCAGCAGCCTAGATATAGCGGGAGGGCCAAGGTCCGGGGAGCTGTTTTTT. The genes are TRBV4-2 and TRBJ2-2; 11 nucleotides agree with TRBD2. This CDR3 comprises 18 residues. V shed 4 bases and J 6 bases; nucleotides not matched to a gene: 13. In germline, CDR1 is LGHNA, CDR2 YNFKEQ.